This passage covers 4 T cell receptor beta chains from one sample sequenced in a study of T cells in Graves' hyperthyroidism and ophthalmopathy. The CDR3 regions of TCR beta were amplified from RNA transcripts. With the HTBI primer set, the TCR CDR3 went through a first round of RT-PCR. TCRdb re-called the multiplex PCR reads through MiXCR, storing one row per CDR3 protein. The table records hundreds of thousands of distinct CDR3 sequences, over 35% of them present only once. Sequenced material: blood. Receptor source: a man aged 18-30 years with Graves' hyperthyroidism.

This clonotype was counted between two and nine times. CDR3 in amino acids: CASSQEDRAYSNQPQHF. CDR3 sequence (DNA): TGTGCCAGCAGCCAAGAGGACAGAGCTTATAGCAATCAGCCCCAGCATTTT. The chain combines TRBV7-2 with TRBJ1-5, with D possibly being TRBD1 (6 bases). Trimming left V 5 bases short and J 0 bases short, with 17 bases between. The CDR3 sequence is 17 residues long. Germline assignment: CDR1 SGHTA and CDR2 FQGNSA.

This clonotype was detected many times. The V and J genes are TRBV9 and TRBJ2-5; D perhaps matches TRBD2 (6 bases). Germline CDR1 is SGDLS and CDR2 is YYNGEE. With 4 bases removed from V and 3 bases from J, the gap between germline ends came to 10 bases. The CDR3 runs 13 residues. Written as DNA, the CDR3 is TGTGCCAGCAGCCCGGGAGCGGAAGAGACCCAGTACTTC. This codes for CASSPGAEETQYF.

The gene calls are TRBV19 and TRBJ2-5; a weak D match, TRBD2 (5 bases). V lost 3 bases and J lost 2, with 7 bases in between. Germline lookup yields CDR1 LNHDA and CDR2 SQIVND (reference sequence). This CDR3 is 13 amino acids long. The CDR3 protein is CASSILAQETQYF. The DNA of the CDR3 is TGTGCCAGTAGTATTTTAGCGCAAGAGACCCAGTACTTC.

The sample holds a few counts of this clonotype. The genes are TRBV7-2 and TRBJ2-6; D ambiguous. The germline V gene encodes CDR1 SGHTA and CDR2 FQGNSA. V lost 0 bases and J 2 bases, leaving 11 bases between the germline ends. There are 17 residues in the CDR3. Written as DNA, the CDR3 is TGTGCCAGCAGCTTAGCGCCCCATCTCCCTGGGGCCAACGTCCTGACTTTC. Its translation: CASSLAPHLPGANVLTF.